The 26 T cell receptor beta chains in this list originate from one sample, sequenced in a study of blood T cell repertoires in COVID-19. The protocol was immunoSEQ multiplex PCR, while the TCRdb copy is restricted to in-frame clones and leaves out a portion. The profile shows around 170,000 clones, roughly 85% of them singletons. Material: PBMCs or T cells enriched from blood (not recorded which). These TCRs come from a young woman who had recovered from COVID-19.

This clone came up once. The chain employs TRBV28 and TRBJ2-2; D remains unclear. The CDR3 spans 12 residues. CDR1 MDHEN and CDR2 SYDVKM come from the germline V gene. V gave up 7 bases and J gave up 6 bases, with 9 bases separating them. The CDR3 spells CASINSPGELFF. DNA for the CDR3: TGTGCCAGCATTAACAGCCCCGGGGAGCTGTTTTTT. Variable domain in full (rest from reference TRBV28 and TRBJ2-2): DVKVTQSSRYLVKRTGEKVFLECVQDMDHENMFWYRQDPGLGLRLIYFSYDVKMKEKGDIPEGYSVSREKKERFSLILESASTNQTSMYLCASINSPGELFFGEGSRLTVL.

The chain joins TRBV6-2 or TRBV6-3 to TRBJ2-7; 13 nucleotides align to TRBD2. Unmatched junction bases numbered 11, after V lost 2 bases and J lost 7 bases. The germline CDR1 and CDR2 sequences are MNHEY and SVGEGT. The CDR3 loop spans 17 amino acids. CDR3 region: CASSYKAGTSGTWEQYF. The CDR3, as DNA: TGTGCCAGCAGTTACAAAGCCGGGACTAGCGGGACCTGGGAGCAGTACTTC.

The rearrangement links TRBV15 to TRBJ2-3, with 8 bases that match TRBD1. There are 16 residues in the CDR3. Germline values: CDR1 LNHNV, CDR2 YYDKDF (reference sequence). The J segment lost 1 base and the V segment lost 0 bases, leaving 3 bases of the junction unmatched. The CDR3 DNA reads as TGTGCCACCAGCAGAGACCTGACAGGGGGCACAGATACGCAGTATTTT. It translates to CATSRDLTGGTDTQYF. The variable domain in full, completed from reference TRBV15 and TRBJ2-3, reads DAMVIQNPRYQVTQFGKPVTLSCSQTLNHNVMYWYQQKSSQAPKLLFHYYDKDFNNEADTPDNFQSRRPNTSFCFLDIRSPGLGDTAMYLCATSRDLTGGTDTQYFGPGTRLTVL.

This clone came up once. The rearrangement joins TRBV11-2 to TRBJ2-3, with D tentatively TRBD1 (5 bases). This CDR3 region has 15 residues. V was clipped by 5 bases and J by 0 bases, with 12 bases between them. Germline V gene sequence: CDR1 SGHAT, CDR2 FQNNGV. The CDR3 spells CASSRQPSSTDTQYF. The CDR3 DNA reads TGTGCCAGCAGCCGACAGCCCTCTAGCACAGATACGCAGTATTTT.

CDR3 sequence: CASSSRQGPNTEAFF. CDR3 in DNA: TGTGCCAGCAGCTCCAGACAGGGACCAAACACTGAAGCTTTCTTT. V and J are TRBV7-2 and TRBJ1-1; 7 bases are shared with TRBD1. Trimming cost V 4 bases and J 2 bases; bases outside gene matches: 7. The CDR3 extends over 15 amino acids. Germline loops: CDR1 SGHTA, CDR2 FQGNSA.

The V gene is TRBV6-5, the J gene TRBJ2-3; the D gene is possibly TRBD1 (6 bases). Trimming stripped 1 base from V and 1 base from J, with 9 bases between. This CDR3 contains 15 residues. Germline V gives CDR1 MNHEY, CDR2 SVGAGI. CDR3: CASSYLGAGTDTQYF. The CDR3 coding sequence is TGTGCCAGCAGTTACTTGGGGGCCGGCACAGATACGCAGTATTTT.

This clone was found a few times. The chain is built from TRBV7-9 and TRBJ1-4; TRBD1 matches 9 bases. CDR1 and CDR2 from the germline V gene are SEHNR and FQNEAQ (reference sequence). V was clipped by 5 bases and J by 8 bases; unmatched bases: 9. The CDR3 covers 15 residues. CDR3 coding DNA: TGTGCCAGCAGCCCGGAACAGGGGGCGCGAGAAAAACTGTTTTTT. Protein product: CASSPEQGAREKLFF.

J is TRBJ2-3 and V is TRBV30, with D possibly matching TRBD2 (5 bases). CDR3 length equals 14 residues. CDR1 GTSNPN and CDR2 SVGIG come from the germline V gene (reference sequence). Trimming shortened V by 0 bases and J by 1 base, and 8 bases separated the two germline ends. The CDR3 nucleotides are TGTGCCTGGAGTGTAGGGAGTGGCACAGATACGCAGTATTTT. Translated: CAWSVGSGTDTQYF.

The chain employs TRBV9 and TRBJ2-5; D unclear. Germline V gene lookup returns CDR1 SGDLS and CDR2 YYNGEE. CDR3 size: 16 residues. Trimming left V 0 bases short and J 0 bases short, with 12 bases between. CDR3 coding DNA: TGTGCCAGCAGCGTAGGACTCGAGGCGTACCAAGAGACCCAGTACTTC. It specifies CASSVGLEAYQETQYF.

The CDR3 reads CASSLTGSGTDTQYF. CDR3 DNA sequence: TGTGCCAGCAGCTTAACAGGGAGTGGGACAGATACGCAGTATTTT. The rearrangement uses TRBV7-9 and TRBJ2-3; a possible D gene is TRBD1 (6 bases). The V gene's germline CDR1 is SEHNR and CDR2 FQNEAQ (reference sequence). V was pared by 2 bases and J by 3 bases, with 12 bases between. The length of the CDR3 is 15 residues.

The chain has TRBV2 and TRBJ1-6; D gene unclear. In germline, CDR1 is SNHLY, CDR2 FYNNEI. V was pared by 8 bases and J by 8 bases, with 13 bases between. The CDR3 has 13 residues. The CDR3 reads CASGPIPHSPLHF. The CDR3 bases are TGTGCCAGCGGGCCGATCCCGCATTCACCCCTCCACTTT.

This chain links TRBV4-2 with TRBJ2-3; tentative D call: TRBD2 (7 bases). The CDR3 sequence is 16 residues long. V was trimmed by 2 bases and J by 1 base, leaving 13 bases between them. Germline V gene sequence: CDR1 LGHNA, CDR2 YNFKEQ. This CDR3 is CASSQFQGGGTDTQYF. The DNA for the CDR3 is TGTGCCAGCAGCCAATTTCAAGGGGGGGGCACAGATACGCAGTATTTT.

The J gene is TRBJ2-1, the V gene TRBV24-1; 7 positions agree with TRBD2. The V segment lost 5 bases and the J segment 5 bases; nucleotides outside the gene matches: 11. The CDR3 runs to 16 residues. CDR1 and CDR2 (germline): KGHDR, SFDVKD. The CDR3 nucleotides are TGTGCCACCAGTGCCCCGCAAGGGAGGGCGGACAATGAGCAGTTCTTC. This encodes CATSAPQGRADNEQFF.

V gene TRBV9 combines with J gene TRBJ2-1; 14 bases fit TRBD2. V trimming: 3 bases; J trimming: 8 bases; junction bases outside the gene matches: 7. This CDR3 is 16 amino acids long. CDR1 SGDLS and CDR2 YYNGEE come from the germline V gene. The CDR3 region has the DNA TGTGCCAGCAGCGAGGGGGGACTAGCGGGAGTCCATGAGCAGTTCTTC. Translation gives CASSEGGLAGVHEQFF.

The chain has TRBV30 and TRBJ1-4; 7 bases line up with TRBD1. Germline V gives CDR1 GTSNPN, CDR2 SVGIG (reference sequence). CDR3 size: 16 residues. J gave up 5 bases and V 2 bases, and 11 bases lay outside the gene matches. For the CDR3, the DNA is TGTGCCTGGAGTCTGAAGCCGGGACAGAGAAATGAAAAACTGTTTTTT. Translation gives CAWSLKPGQRNEKLFF.

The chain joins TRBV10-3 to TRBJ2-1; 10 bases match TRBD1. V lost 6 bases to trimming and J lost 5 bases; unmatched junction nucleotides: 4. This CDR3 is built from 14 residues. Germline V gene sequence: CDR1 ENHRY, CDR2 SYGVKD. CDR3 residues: CAIRSGQGHNEQFF. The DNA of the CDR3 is TGTGCCATCAGATCGGGACAGGGGCACAATGAGCAGTTCTTC.

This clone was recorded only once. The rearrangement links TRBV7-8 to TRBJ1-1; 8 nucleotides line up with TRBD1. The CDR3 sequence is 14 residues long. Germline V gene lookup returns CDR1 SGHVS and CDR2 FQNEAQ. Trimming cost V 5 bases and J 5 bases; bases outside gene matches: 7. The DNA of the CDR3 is TGTGCCAGCAGCCGAACAGGGGGAGAGACTGAAGCTTTCTTT. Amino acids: CASSRTGGETEAFF. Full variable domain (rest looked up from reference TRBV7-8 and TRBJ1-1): GAGVSQSPRYKVAKRGQDVALRCDPISGHVSLFWYQQALGQGPEFLTYFQNEAQLDKSGLPSDRFFAERPEGSVSTLKIQRTQQEDSAVYLCASSRTGGETEAFFGQGTRLTVV.

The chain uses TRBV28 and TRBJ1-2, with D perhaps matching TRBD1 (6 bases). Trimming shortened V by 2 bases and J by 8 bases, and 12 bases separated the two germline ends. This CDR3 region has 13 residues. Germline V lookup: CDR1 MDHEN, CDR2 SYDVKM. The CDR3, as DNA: TGTGCCAGCAGTTTACTGGACAGTCGGGGCTACACCTTC. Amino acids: CASSLLDSRGYTF.

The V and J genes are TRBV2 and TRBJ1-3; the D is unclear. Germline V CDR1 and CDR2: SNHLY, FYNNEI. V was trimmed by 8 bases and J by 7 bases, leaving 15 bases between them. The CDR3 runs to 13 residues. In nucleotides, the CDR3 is TGTGCCAGCGTAATTCTTCCCCGGAACACCATATATTTT. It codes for CASVILPRNTIYF. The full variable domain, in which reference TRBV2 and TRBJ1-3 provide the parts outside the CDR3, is EPEVTQTPSHQVTQMGQEVILRCVPISNHLYFYWYRQILGQKVEFLVSFYNNEISEKSEIFDDQFSVERPDGSNFTLKIRSTKLEDSAMYFCASVILPRNTIYFGEGSWLTVV.

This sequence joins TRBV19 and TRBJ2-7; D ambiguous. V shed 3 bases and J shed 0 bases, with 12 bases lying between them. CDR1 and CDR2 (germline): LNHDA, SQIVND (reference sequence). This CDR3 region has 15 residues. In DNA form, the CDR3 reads TGTGCCAGTAGTATTGTGCAGGTGTCCTCCTACGAGCAGTACTTC. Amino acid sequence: CASSIVQVSSYEQYF.

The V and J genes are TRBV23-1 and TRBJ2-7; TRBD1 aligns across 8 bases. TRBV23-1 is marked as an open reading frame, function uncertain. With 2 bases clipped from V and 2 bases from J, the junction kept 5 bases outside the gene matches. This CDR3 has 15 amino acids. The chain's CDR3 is CASSQPTGEPYEQYF. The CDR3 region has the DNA TGCGCCAGCAGTCAACCGACAGGGGAACCCTACGAGCAGTACTTC.

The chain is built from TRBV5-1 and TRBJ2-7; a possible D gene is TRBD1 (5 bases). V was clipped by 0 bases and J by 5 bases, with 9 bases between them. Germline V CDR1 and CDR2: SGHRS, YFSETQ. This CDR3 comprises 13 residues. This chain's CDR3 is CASSLGARDEQYF. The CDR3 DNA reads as TGCGCCAGCAGCTTGGGGGCCAGGGACGAGCAGTACTTC.

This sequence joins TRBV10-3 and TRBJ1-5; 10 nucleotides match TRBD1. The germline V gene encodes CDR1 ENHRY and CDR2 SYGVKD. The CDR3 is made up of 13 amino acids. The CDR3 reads CGTGTGENQPQHF. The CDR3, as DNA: TGTGGCACCGGGACAGGGGAGAATCAGCCCCAGCATTTT.

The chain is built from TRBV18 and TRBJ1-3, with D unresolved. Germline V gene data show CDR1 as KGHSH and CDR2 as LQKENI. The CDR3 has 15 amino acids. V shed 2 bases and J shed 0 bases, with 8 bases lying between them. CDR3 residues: CASSPSGGSGNTIYF. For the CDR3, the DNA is TGTGCCAGCTCACCATCGGGAGGCTCTGGAAACACCATATATTTT. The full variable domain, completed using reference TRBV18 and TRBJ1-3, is NAGVMQNPRHLVRRRGQEARLRCSPMKGHSHVYWYRQLPEEGLKFMVYLQKENIIDESGMPKERFSAEFPKEGPSILRIQQVVRGDSAAYFCASSPSGGSGNTIYFGEGSWLTVV.

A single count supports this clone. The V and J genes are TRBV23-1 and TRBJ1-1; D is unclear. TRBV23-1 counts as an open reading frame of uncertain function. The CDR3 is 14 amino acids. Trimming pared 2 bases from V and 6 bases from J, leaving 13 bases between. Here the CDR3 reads CASSQGPRQSEAFF. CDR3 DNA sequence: TGCGCCAGCAGTCAAGGGCCCAGGCAATCTGAAGCTTTCTTT.

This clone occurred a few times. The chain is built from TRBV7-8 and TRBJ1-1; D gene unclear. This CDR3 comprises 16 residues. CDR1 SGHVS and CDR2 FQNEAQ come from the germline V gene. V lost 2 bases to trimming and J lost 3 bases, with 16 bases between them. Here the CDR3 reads CASSLNRGAGDTEAFF. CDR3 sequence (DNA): TGTGCCAGCAGCTTAAACCGGGGAGCCGGGGACACTGAAGCTTTCTTT.